This T cell receptor beta chain stems from a study of CD8+ T cells in alopecia areata. Alopecia areata patients provided lesional scalp punch biopsies and peripheral blood. cDNA reverse transcribed from extracted RNA served as the sequencing template. TCRdb's table, derived via immunoSEQ multiplex PCR, lists solely in-frame clones and lacks some. Among about 110,000 clones listed, approximately 50% were seen once. Comment on this clone: Its cognate antigen is unknown.

Study results and caveats: Sequencing of scalp tissue also captures the resident alphabeta T cells of normal skin. Across lesional scalp, and particularly alopecia totalis/universalis, clonality surpassed that of normal scalp.

The TCR comes from a human donor with alopecia areata. The sample taken for sequencing was NKG2D-low CD8+ T cells sorted from blood.

The CDR3 loop reads CASTLGSPTDTQYF. The DNA of the CDR3 is TGTGCCAGCACCCTGGGGAGTCCAACAGATACGCAGTATTTT. The rearrangement uses TRBV28 and TRBJ2-3; possible D gene TRBD2, 5 bases. This CDR3 has 14 residues. Between the trimmed V and J ends, which lost 7 bases and 3 bases, there was a span of 14 bases. CDR1 and CDR2 (germline): MDHEN, SYDVKM.